The 15 T cell receptor beta chains below were found in one sample sequenced in a study of beta chain features in type 1 diabetes. Since all of the isolated RNA was reverse transcribed, expressed TCRB transcripts were what got sequenced. TCRdb's table, derived via immunoSEQ multiplex PCR, lists solely in-frame clones and lacks some. The profile covers about 360,000 clones, with around an eighth appearing a single time and roughly 0.015% taken by the ten largest. Sequencing was performed on naive CD4+ T cells from blood. The receptors come from a man aged 18 to 35 in good health.

V is TRBV10-3 and J is TRBJ1-1; unclear D gene. This CDR3 spans 13 amino acids. CDR1 is ENHRY and CDR2 is SYGVKD in the germline V gene. Trimming took off 4 bases at V and 6 bases at J, with 12 bases between the two ends. The CDR3 reads CAISGSSEAEAFF. The CDR3 DNA is TGTGCCATCAGTGGGTCGTCAGAGGCTGAAGCTTTCTTT.

This clone was observed a handful of times. The chain joins TRBV9 to TRBJ2-5; 9 positions match TRBD2. The ends lost 1 base at V and 2 bases at J; junction bases unmatched: 6. The CDR3 consists of 16 residues. Germline CDR1 reads SGDLS; CDR2 reads YYNGEE. The CDR3 sequence: CASSVRSSGGQETQYF. Here the CDR3 DNA reads TGTGCCAGCAGCGTACGTAGTAGCGGGGGACAAGAGACCCAGTACTTC. The full variable domain, its missing parts supplied by reference TRBV9 and TRBJ2-5, is DSGVTQTPKHLITATGQRVTLRCSPRSGDLSVYWYQQSLDQGLQFLIQYYNGEERAKGNILERFSAQQFPDLHSELNLSSLELGDSALYFCASSVRSSGGQETQYFGPGTRLLVL.

The gene calls are TRBV4-3 and TRBJ2-3, with 8 bases that match TRBD2. The CDR3 length is 16 residues. J was trimmed by 7 bases and V by 5 bases; bases with no gene match: 14. The germline CDR1 and CDR2 sequences are LGHNA and YSLEER. For the CDR3, the DNA is TGCGCCAGCAGCTCAAGCGGCACTAGCGGAGCCCATACGCAGTATTTT. It yields the protein CASSSSGTSGAHTQYF.

This clone was found a few times. The chain has TRBV5-4 and TRBJ1-2, with D uncertain. Trimming took 2 bases from V and 4 from J, leaving 6 bases between them. The germline CDR1 and CDR2 sequences are SGHNT and YYREEE (reference sequence). This CDR3 spans 12 amino acids. The CDR3 nucleotides are TGTGCCAGCAGCTTCAGATCCTATGGCTACACCTTC. Translated, it gives CASSFRSYGYTF. Drawing the rest from reference TRBV5-4 and TRBJ1-2, the complete variable domain is ETGVTQSPTHLIKTRGQQVTLRCSSQSGHNTVSWYQQALGQGPQFIFQYYREEENGRGNFPPRFSGLQFPNYSSELNVNALELDDSALYLCASSFRSYGYTFGSGTRLTVV.

This clone was counted a few times. The chain joins TRBV9 to TRBJ2-5; D is possibly TRBD2 (5 bases). V lost 3 bases to trimming and J lost 2 bases, with 8 bases between them. There are 13 residues in the CDR3. Germline V gives CDR1 SGDLS, CDR2 YYNGEE. This CDR3 reads CASSDGVQETQYF. DNA for the CDR3: TGTGCCAGCAGCGACGGGGTTCAAGAGACCCAGTACTTC.

This clone was seen only a few times. The chain joins TRBV7-2 to TRBJ2-5; D is possibly TRBD1 (5 bases). CDR1 SGHTA and CDR2 FQGNSA come from the germline V gene. V was pared by 4 bases and J by 10 bases, with 13 bases between. The CDR3 length is 12 residues. The CDR3 is CASSSPGPLQYF. The CDR3 bases are TGTGCCAGCAGCTCACCAGGGCCACTCCAGTACTTC.

V is TRBV6-6 and J is TRBJ2-3; tentatively, D is TRBD1 (6 bases). Germline V gene lookup returns CDR1 MNHNY and CDR2 SVGAGI (reference sequence). CDR3 length: 14 amino acids. V was pared by 5 bases and J by 2 bases, with 11 bases between. The CDR3 loop is CASSPQGITDTQYF. The CDR3 nucleotides read TGTGCCAGCAGTCCTCAGGGGATCACAGATACGCAGTATTTT.

The chain links TRBV5-4 to TRBJ1-5, with unresolved D. Trimming shortened V by 0 bases and J by 6 bases, and 7 bases separated the two germline ends. The CDR3 runs to 13 residues. The germline gives CDR1 SGHNT, CDR2 YYREEE (reference sequence). Written as DNA, the CDR3 is TGTGCCAGCAGCTTGGAACCGGGTCAGCCCCAGCATTTT. Translating it yields CASSLEPGQPQHF. The full variable domain, rest sourced from reference TRBV5-4 and TRBJ1-5, is ETGVTQSPTHLIKTRGQQVTLRCSSQSGHNTVSWYQQALGQGPQFIFQYYREEENGRGNFPPRFSGLQFPNYSSELNVNALELDDSALYLCASSLEPGQPQHFGDGTRLSIL.

The rearrangement joins TRBV21-1 to TRBJ2-1; the tabulated D call, TRBD1, remains unverified against the DNA. TRBV21-1 is classified as a pseudogene. This CDR3 spans 15 amino acids. The CDR3 nucleotides are TGTGCCAGCAGCAAAGGGGACAAAAATAGGAATGAGCAGTTCTTC. Its translation: CASSKGDKNRNEQFF.

The chain combines TRBV7-6 with TRBJ2-7; 8 bases are a match to TRBD2. CDR1 and CDR2 from the germline V gene are SGHVS and FNYEAQ. Trimming cost V 5 bases and J 0 bases; bases outside gene matches: 6. This CDR3 spans 15 amino acids. The CDR3 DNA reads as TGTGCCAGCAGCCCGATGACTAGCGCCTCCTACGAGCAGTACTTC. Its protein is CASSPMTSASYEQYF.

The chain joins TRBV28 to TRBJ1-1; TRBD1 matches at 7 bases. The CDR3 is 13 residues long. The germline V gene encodes CDR1 MDHEN and CDR2 SYDVKM. The trim removed 8 bases at V and 4 bases at J, leaving 7 bases unmatched. The CDR3 sequence: CASVQGRRTEAFF. The CDR3 DNA reads TGTGCCAGCGTACAGGGGCGACGCACTGAAGCTTTCTTT.

This clone has just a few counts. The V and J genes are TRBV7-6 and TRBJ2-5; D is uncertain. In germline, CDR1 is SGHVS, CDR2 FNYEAQ. This CDR3 has 13 amino acids. Trimming cost V 1 base and J 7 bases, with 10 bases left between them. The CDR3, as DNA: TGTGCCAGCAGCTTAGGCAGTGGTCGGACCCAGTACTTC. Translation gives CASSLGSGRTQYF.

This clone was found a few times. V and J are TRBV19 and TRBJ1-1; a weak D match, TRBD1 (6 bases). There are 13 residues in the CDR3. Germline V gives CDR1 LNHDA, CDR2 SQIVND (reference sequence). Trimming took off 9 bases at V and 1 base at J, with 12 bases between the two ends. In DNA form, the CDR3 reads TGTGCCAGCAAACGGACAGCGAACACTGAAGCTTTCTTT. This gives the protein CASKRTANTEAFF.

The chain combines TRBV5-1 with TRBJ2-1; TRBD2 aligns across 8 bases. CDR1 SGHRS and CDR2 YFSETQ come from the germline V gene. The V and J ends lost 3 bases and 0 bases, in that order; junction bases with no gene match: 8. This CDR3 spans 17 amino acids. Here the CDR3 reads CASSSGPRGGSYNEQFF. CDR3 nucleotides: TGCGCCAGCAGCTCGGGACCCCGGGGGGGCTCCTACAATGAGCAGTTCTTC.

V and J are TRBV28 and TRBJ2-7, with 7 positions matching TRBD1. In germline, CDR1 is MDHEN, CDR2 SYDVKM. J was trimmed by 3 bases and V by 8 bases; bases with no gene match: 4. CDR3 length equals 12 residues. CDR3 nucleotides: TGTGCCAGCTGGGACAGCAACTACGAGCAGTACTTC. Protein: CASWDSNYEQYF.